The rows below give T cell receptor beta chains drawn from one sample of a study of blood T cell repertoires in COVID-19. The data were produced by immunoSEQ multiplex PCR, yet TCRdb's version contains in-frame clones alone and is incomplete. The sample shows about 250,000 clones, 70% to 90% of them seen only once. Sequencing was performed on peripheral blood. The source of these receptors is a man between 50 and 59 years old with COVID-19, enrolled during active disease. Both conserved end residues are part of each CDR3.

V: TRBV18; J: TRBJ2-2; CDR3: CASSPPRGQGAISGELFF
V: TRBV9; J: TRBJ1-2; CDR3: CASSVATGDNYYGYTF
V: TRBV18; J: TRBJ2-5; CDR3: CASLGRKQETQYF
V: TRBV30; J: TRBJ1-2; CDR3: CAGAARGGYTF
V: TRBV2; J: TRBJ1-1; CDR3: CASSEGLGPGKAFF
V: TRBV14; J: TRBJ2-3; CDR3: CASSQDQIAARTDTQYF
V: TRBV9; J: TRBJ2-1; CDR3: CASSVRGGRDEQFF
V: TRBV5-1; J: TRBJ2-1; CDR3: CASSSSGGSSYNEQFF
V: TRBV6-2/TRBV6-3; J: TRBJ1-5; CDR3: CASSYRMTGFGNQPQHF
V: TRBV7-8; J: TRBJ1-2; CDR3: CASSQTAGYGYTF
V: TRBV27; J: TRBJ2-7; CDR3: CASSLYGDRVSYEQYF
V: TRBV4-3; J: TRBJ2-7; CDR3: CASSQDLRTDTYEQYF
V: TRBV6-5; J: TRBJ1-5; CDR3: CASSSPGGDAPQHF
V: TRBV19; J: TRBJ1-6; CDR3: CASSAGQLDSPLHF